One T cell receptor beta chain is described in this entry. What antigen it recognizes has not been identified. Qualities for individual bases were not recorded, and no much larger clone is one base off. The library was obtained by the immunoSEQ multiplex PCR assay. This is the immuneACCESS table as TCRdb keeps it, with only in-frame sequences that have V and J called. A part of the clones is gone; compared with another copy, unresolved V genes explain less than half, and the rest is unexplained. For this sample there are about 32,000 clones; 88% appear just once. Clones ranked in the top ten supply around 5.8% of the sample. This sample was included in a study of PD-1 and CTLA-4 blockade in melanoma (dated by TCRdb to the early 2020s). Concerning the study at large: The study compared how PD-1 blockade and CTLA-4 blockade affected the melanoma-reactive CD8 T cell response in patients with melanoma.

Relative to germline, V is missing 3 bases and J is missing 3 bases, with 19 bases of the junction outside any gene match. The germline V gene supplies CDR1 MNHEY and CDR2 SVGEGT. The CDR3 runs 19 amino acids, cysteine and phenylalanine included. The sequence is cut down to CDR3 DNA, 57 bases in frame from base 1. This sequence was found in a human donor with melanoma. The V and J segments used are TRBV6-2 or TRBV6-3 and TRBJ2-7, with 8 bases matching TRBD1. The sample here was CD8+ T cells from peripheral blood, taken from a patient given anti-PD-1 treatment. The DNA sequence reads TGTGCCAGCAGTTATCCTCGGTTTGAGGACAGGGACGACTACTACGAGCAGTACTTC. Its translation reads: CASSYPRFEDRDDYYEQYF.